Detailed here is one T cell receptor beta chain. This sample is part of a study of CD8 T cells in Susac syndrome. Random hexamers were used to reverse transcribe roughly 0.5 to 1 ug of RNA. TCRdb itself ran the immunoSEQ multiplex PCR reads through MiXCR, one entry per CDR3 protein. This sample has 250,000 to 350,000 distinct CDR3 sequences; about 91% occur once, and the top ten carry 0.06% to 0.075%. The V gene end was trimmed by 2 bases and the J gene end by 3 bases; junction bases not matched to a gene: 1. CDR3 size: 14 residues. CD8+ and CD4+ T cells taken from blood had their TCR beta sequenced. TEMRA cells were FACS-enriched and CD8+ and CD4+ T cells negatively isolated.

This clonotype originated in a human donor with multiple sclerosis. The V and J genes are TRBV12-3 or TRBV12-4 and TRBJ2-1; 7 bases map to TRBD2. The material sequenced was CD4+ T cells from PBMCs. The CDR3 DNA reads TGTGCCAGCAGTTTATGGGACTACTACAATGAGCAGTTCTTC. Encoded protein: CASSLWDYYNEQFF.